This T cell receptor beta chain is from a study of T cells in localized non-small cell lung cancer. Produced via immunoSEQ multiplex PCR; TCRdb's table is partial and in-frame only. The sample lists roughly 84,000 clones; roughly 91% were seen once. This CDR3 region has 14 residues. Germline-derived CDR1 and CDR2 are LNHDA and SQIVND (reference sequence). Trimming pared 3 bases from V and 8 bases from J, leaving 14 bases between. This rearrangement joins TRBV19 to TRBJ2-1; weak D call: TRBD2 (6 bases). The sequencing used peripheral blood, collected before any cancer treatment. The TCR comes from a woman aged 35 to 70 with stage I squamous cell lung carcinoma. As DNA, the CDR3 is TGTGCCAGTAGTATTCGAGAACTAGCCTATGAGCAGTTCTTC. It specifies CASSIRELAYEQFF.